Presented here are 27 T cell receptor beta chains from one specimen sequenced in a study of PD-1 blockade in classical Hodgkin lymphoma (dated by TCRdb to 2020 to 2021). The meaning of the sample's time point label: cycle 1 day 1 (C1D1), immediately before nivolumab initiation. Every trial patient had relapsed after autologous stem cell transplantation, and cohorts A, B and C differed in prior brentuximab vedotin exposure. Libraries were constructed by the immunoSEQ multiplex PCR assay. TCRdb stores this immuneACCESS table with in-frame sequences only. Part of the clones is absent; in the studies checked, under half of the shortfall reflects unresolved V genes, and no reason is known for the rest. The sample table contains about 98,000 clones; only one count was recorded for 80% to 95% of them. 2.5% to 3.5% of the sample goes to the ten largest clones. Sequenced here: peripheral blood mononuclear cells (PBMCs), sampled at baseline. The receptors stem from a human donor with classical Hodgkin lymphoma.

The CDR3, as DNA: TGTGCCAGCAGTTACTCTTCGGACTATGGCTACACCTTC. This sequence encodes CASSYSSDYGYTF. The chain combines TRBV6-5 with TRBJ1-2, with D unresolved. Germline CDR1 reads MNHEY; CDR2 reads SVGAGI. Trimming cost V 0 bases and J 3 bases, with 5 bases left between them. The CDR3 loop spans 13 amino acids.

The genes are TRBV14 and TRBJ2-4; possible D gene TRBD1, 5 bases. The V gene's germline CDR1 is SGHDN and CDR2 FVKESK. V was pared by 1 base and J by 0 bases, with 13 bases between. The CDR3 is 17 amino acids. CDR3 protein: CASSQVGAPIAKNIQYF. CDR3 in DNA: TGTGCCAGCAGCCAAGTTGGGGCGCCAATAGCCAAAAACATTCAGTACTTC.

This clone was found a few times. The rearrangement links TRBV30 to TRBJ2-1, with 9 bases identical to TRBD2. The CDR3 length is 13 residues. Germline V gene lookup returns CDR1 GTSNPN and CDR2 SVGIG (reference sequence). V lost 4 bases, J lost 2 bases, and 0 bases stayed unmatched. DNA for the CDR3: TGTGCCTGGACTAGCGGGACCTACAATGAGCAGTTCTTC. This encodes CAWTSGTYNEQFF.

V usage is TRBV7-9 and J usage is TRBJ2-5, with a weak D call TRBD2 (6 bases). V shed 2 bases and J shed 4 bases, with 14 bases lying between them. The CDR3 loop spans 15 amino acids. CDR1 and CDR2 (germline): SEHNR, FQNEAQ (reference sequence). In nucleotides, the CDR3 is TGTGCCAGCAGCTTACGTGTGGGACTTGGAGAGACCCAGTACTTC. This sequence encodes CASSLRVGLGETQYF.

The rearrangement links TRBV5-1 to TRBJ1-4, with D unresolved. CDR1 and CDR2 from the germline V gene are SGHRS and YFSETQ. V lost 0 bases to trimming and J lost 7 bases, with 16 bases between them. This CDR3 region has 16 residues. The CDR3 nucleotides are TGCGCCAGCAGCTTGGCCAGTCGCGGACGAGGTGAAAAACTGTTTTTT. Translated: CASSLASRGRGEKLFF.

DNA for the CDR3: TGTGCCAGAGACCAATGGGACAGGGCTGGCTACGAGCAGTACTTC. It specifies CARDQWDRAGYEQYF. The chain combines TRBV19 with TRBJ2-7; 9 bases align to TRBD1. Germline V CDR1 and CDR2: LNHDA, SQIVND (reference sequence). The CDR3 runs to 15 residues. Trimming took 9 bases from V and 3 from J; bases not matched to a gene: 12.

The gene calls are TRBV30 and TRBJ1-4, with D hard to call. The CDR3 loop spans 14 amino acids. Trimming shortened V by 6 bases and J by 0 bases, and 11 bases separated the two germline ends. CDR1 GTSNPN and CDR2 SVGIG come from the germline V gene (reference sequence). CDR3 nucleotides: TGTGCCTGCATTCTCAGTCCAACTAATGAAAAACTGTTTTTT. Amino acids: CACILSPTNEKLFF.

This clone was seen more than once but under ten times. The chain combines TRBV5-1 with TRBJ1-2, with D possibly matching TRBD1 (6 bases). V shed 7 bases and J shed 2 bases, with 21 bases lying between them. The CDR3 length is 16 residues. Germline values: CDR1 SGHRS, CDR2 YFSETQ. The CDR3 loop is CASGDFTGTKNYGYTF. The DNA of the CDR3 is TGCGCCAGCGGAGATTTCACAGGGACAAAAAACTATGGCTACACCTTC.

The chain uses TRBV5-3 and TRBJ2-1; 7 nucleotides agree with TRBD1. TRBV5-3 qualifies as an ORF whose function is uncertain. The CDR3 extends over 13 amino acids. Trimming cost V 8 bases and J 7 bases; bases outside gene matches: 9. CDR3 nucleotides: TGTGCCAGTAAACCGGGACAGAAGAATGAGCAGTTCTTC. Translated: CASKPGQKNEQFF.

The J gene is TRBJ2-3, the V gene TRBV7-9; D may be TRBD1 (6 bases). Trimming took off 10 bases at V and 9 bases at J, with 23 bases between the two ends. Per the germline V gene, CDR1 is SEHNR and CDR2 is FQNEAQ (reference sequence). The CDR3 has 14 amino acids. CDR3 protein: CATASMGTKATQYF. The CDR3 DNA reads TGTGCCACCGCAAGCATGGGGACAAAGGCGACGCAGTATTTT.

The chain recombines TRBV21-1 with TRBJ2-7; TRBD2, the table's D call, was not compared with the DNA. TRBV21-1 is termed a pseudogene. The CDR3 is 17 amino acids. The CDR3 DNA follows: TGTGCCAGCGACTTGGGGCTAGCGGGGGCGGTCTCCTACGAGCAGTACTTC. Residues: CASDLGLAGAVSYEQYF.

CDR3 sequence reads: CASSEAGTGANEQFF. CDR3 DNA sequence: TGTGCCAGCAGTGAAGCAGGGACAGGGGCGAATGAGCAGTTCTTC. The chain has TRBV2 and TRBJ2-1; TRBD1 agrees at 10 bases. V shed 0 bases, J shed 7 bases, and the junction held 3 bases outside the gene matches. There are 15 residues in the CDR3. Germline V gives CDR1 SNHLY, CDR2 FYNNEI.

The chain has TRBV27 and TRBJ2-6, with D uncertain. CDR3 size: 14 residues. Deletions cut 5 bases from V and 4 bases from J, with 9 bases between. CDR1 MNHEY and CDR2 SMNVEV come from the germline V gene (reference sequence). The CDR3 DNA is TGTGCCAGCAGTCCCTTTCTCGGGGCCAACGTCCTGACTTTC. Its protein is CASSPFLGANVLTF.

V usage is TRBV19 and J usage is TRBJ2-1; 15 positions match TRBD2. V lost 4 bases and J lost 5; bases outside the gene matches: 9. CDR3 length: 18 amino acids. Germline assignment: CDR1 LNHDA and CDR2 SQIVND (reference sequence). The CDR3 DNA reads as TGTGCCAGTAGTAACCCAAGGACTAGCGGGAGGGCCCACAATGAGCAGTTCTTC. The encoded protein is CASSNPRTSGRAHNEQFF. Full variable domain (outside the CDR3, taken from reference TRBV19 and TRBJ2-1): DGGITQSPKYLFRKEGQNVTLSCEQNLNHDAMYWYRQDPGQGLRLIYYSQIVNDFQKGDIAEGYSVSREKKESFPLTVTSAQKNPTAFYLCASSNPRTSGRAHNEQFFGPGTRLTVL.

The chain carries TRBV11-2 and TRBJ1-2; the D gene is possibly TRBD1 (5 bases). CDR1 is SGHAT, CDR2 FQNNGV, per germline. Trimming took 7 bases from V and 0 from J, leaving 24 bases between them. The CDR3 has 18 residues. CDR3 in amino acids: CASTSRSGREAANYGYTF. The CDR3 bases are TGTGCCAGCACCTCAAGGAGTGGCAGGGAAGCTGCTAACTATGGCTACACCTTC. Supplemented by reference TRBV11-2 and TRBJ1-2, the full variable domain reads EAGVAQSPRYKIIEKRQSVAFWCNPISGHATLYWYQQILGQGPKLLIQFQNNGVVDDSQLPKDRFSAERLKGVDSTLKIQPAKLEDSAVYLCASTSRSGREAANYGYTFGSGTRLTVV.

The chain carries TRBV5-1 and TRBJ1-1; 9 bases match TRBD1. Looked up from germline, CDR1 is SGHRS and CDR2 is YFSETQ. V lost 2 bases and J lost 5; bases outside the gene matches: 13. The CDR3 covers 17 residues. CDR3 in DNA: TGCGCCAGCAGCTTAGCCCCCGGGACAGGGAAGGGGACTGAAGCTTTCTTT. It encodes CASSLAPGTGKGTEAFF. Looking up the rest from reference TRBV5-1 and TRBJ1-1 gives the full variable domain: KAGVTQTPRYLIKTRGQQVTLSCSPISGHRSVSWYQQTPGQGLQFLFEYFSETQRNKGNFPGRFSGRQFSNSRSEMNVSTLELGDSALYLCASSLAPGTGKGTEAFFGQGTRLTVV.

CDR3 nucleotide sequence: TGTGCCAGCAGGCTGGGTTGGAATGAGCAGTTCTTC. It specifies CASRLGWNEQFF. The chain couples TRBV6-1 to TRBJ2-1; D unresolved. Trimming removed 6 bases from V and 7 bases from J, with 10 bases in between. The CDR3 loop spans 12 amino acids. The germline V gene has CDR1 MNHNS and CDR2 SASEGT.

The CDR3 DNA reads as TGCGCCAGCAGCCAACCCGGGACTAGCGGGAAGGACTCCTACAATGAGCAGTTCTTC. It codes for CASSQPGTSGKDSYNEQFF. This chain joins TRBV4-1 and TRBJ2-1, with 13 nucleotides matching TRBD2. J was trimmed by 0 bases and V by 2 bases; bases with no gene match: 7. The CDR3 sequence is 19 residues long. Per germline, CDR1 MGHRA and CDR2 YSYEKL.

The chain recombines TRBV30 with TRBJ1-6; maybe TRBD1 (5 bases). Trimming shortened V by 0 bases and J by 10 bases, and 19 bases separated the two germline ends. The length of the CDR3 is 16 residues. Germline CDR1 is GTSNPN and CDR2 is SVGIG (reference sequence). In DNA, the CDR3 is TGTGCCTGGAGTGTCGTAGGCCAGCCCGGGGGGTCACCCCTCCACTTT. Translation gives CAWSVVGQPGGSPLHF. The complete variable domain, with remaining parts taken from reference TRBV30 and TRBJ1-6, reads SQTIHQWPATLVQPVGSPLSLECTVEGTSNPNLYWYRQAAGRGLQLLFYSVGIGQISSEVPQNLSASRPQDRQFILSSKKLLLSDSGFYLCAWSVVGQPGGSPLHFGNGTRLTVT.

This clone was detected only once. V gene TRBV5-1 combines with J gene TRBJ1-4; D might be TRBD1 (6 bases). CDR3 length: 15 residues. V lost 4 bases and J lost 5, with 15 bases in between. Per germline, CDR1 SGHRS and CDR2 YFSETQ. CDR3 loop: CASSPTTGSNEKLFF. CDR3 bases: TGCGCCAGCAGCCCCACGACAGGTTCCAATGAAAAACTGTTTTTT.

The chain carries TRBV4-1 and TRBJ2-3, with TRBD2 as a possible D gene (6 bases). From germline, CDR1 is MGHRA and CDR2 YSYEKL. The CDR3 totals 17 residues. V was cut by 0 bases and J by 3 bases, with 16 bases left in between. The CDR3 loop is CASSQDGAGSGTDTQYF. CDR3 coding DNA: TGCGCCAGCAGCCAAGATGGGGCGGGAAGTGGGACAGATACGCAGTATTTT.

This chain joins TRBV11-1 and TRBJ2-1, with D perhaps being TRBD1 or TRBD2 (5 bases each). Germline V gives CDR1 SGHAT, CDR2 FQDESV (reference sequence). The CDR3 extends over 17 amino acids. Trimming took 1 base from V and 0 from J, leaving 13 bases between them. The CDR3 spells CASSLVGRQSSYNEQFF. The CDR3 DNA reads as TGTGCCAGCAGCTTAGTGGGACGGCAGAGCTCCTACAATGAGCAGTTCTTC.

This clone was counted between two and nine times. CDR3 residues: CASSSGAGDEKLFF. CDR3 sequence (DNA): TGTGCCAGCAGCTCGGGGGCCGGAGATGAAAAACTGTTTTTT. The chain uses TRBV7-2 and TRBJ1-4, with TRBD1 as a possible D gene (6 bases). Germline loops: CDR1 SGHTA, CDR2 FQGNSA. V was clipped by 4 bases and J by 6 bases, with 12 bases between them. The CDR3 has 14 amino acids.

The chain joins TRBV25-1 to TRBJ1-2; TRBD1 is a possible D gene (5 bases). Germline CDR1 MGHDK, CDR2 SYGVNS. There are 15 residues in the CDR3. Trimming removed 5 bases at V and 8 bases at J, with 21 bases between. The CDR3 sequence: CASSSNNGQLKGYTF. The CDR3 DNA reads as TGTGCCAGCAGTTCAAATAACGGACAACTCAAGGGCTACACCTTC.

This chain joins TRBV5-4 and TRBJ2-5; a weak D match, TRBD1 (6 bases). Germline CDR1 reads SGHNT; CDR2 reads YYREEE (reference sequence). The CDR3 loop spans 16 amino acids. V was clipped by 4 bases and J by 4 bases, with 20 bases between them. The CDR3 bases are TGTGCCAGCAGCCCCAGGGGACACGGGTTCCCAGAGACCCAGTACTTC. Translated: CASSPRGHGFPETQYF.

The chain combines TRBV30 with TRBJ2-5, with a weak D call TRBD2 (6 bases). Looked up from germline, CDR1 is GTSNPN and CDR2 is SVGIG (reference sequence). V gave up 3 bases and J gave up 3 bases, with 11 bases separating them. This CDR3 has 13 residues. The DNA of the CDR3 is TGTGCCTGGAGGGGACTGGAAGAAGAGACCCAGTACTTC. Protein product: CAWRGLEEETQYF.

The chain combines TRBV7-9 with TRBJ1-1; 7 nucleotides line up with TRBD1. From germline, CDR1 is SEHNR and CDR2 FQNEAQ (reference sequence). The CDR3 covers 18 residues. With V trimmed by 5 bases and J by 0 bases, 15 bases remained unmatched. The CDR3 nucleotides are TGTGCCAGCAGCCCTAGTCCGACAGGGATCCACATGAACACTGAAGCTTTCTTT. It codes for CASSPSPTGIHMNTEAFF.